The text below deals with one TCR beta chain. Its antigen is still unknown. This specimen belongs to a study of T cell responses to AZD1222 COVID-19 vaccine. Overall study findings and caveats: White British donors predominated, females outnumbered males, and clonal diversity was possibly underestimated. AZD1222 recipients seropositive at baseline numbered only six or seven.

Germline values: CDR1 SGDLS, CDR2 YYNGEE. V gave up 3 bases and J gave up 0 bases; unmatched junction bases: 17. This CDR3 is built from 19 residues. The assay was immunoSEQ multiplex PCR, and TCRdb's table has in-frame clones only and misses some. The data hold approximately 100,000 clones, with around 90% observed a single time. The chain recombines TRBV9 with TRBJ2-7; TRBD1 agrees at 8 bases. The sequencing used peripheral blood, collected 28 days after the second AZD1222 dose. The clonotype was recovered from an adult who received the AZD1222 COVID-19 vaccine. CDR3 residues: CASSAAPPAGGHSSYEQYF. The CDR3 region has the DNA TGTGCCAGCAGCGCAGCCCCTCCCGCAGGGGGCCACAGCTCCTACGAGCAGTACTTC.